This TCR beta chain was sequenced for a study of T cell responses to AZD1222 COVID-19 vaccine. Study-level results: An increase in Spike-specific TCR breadth and depth was observed after two AZD1222 doses. It was only five to seven AZD1222 recipients who were seropositive at baseline.

Details on this clone: No antigen is known for it.

Some clones are missing from TCRdb's copy, which holds only in-frame ones; the method was immunoSEQ multiplex PCR. The repertoire holds tens of thousands of clones, with 65% to 90% as singletons. The CDR3 loop spans 18 amino acids. Germline-derived CDR1 and CDR2 are MGHRA and YSYEKL. V gave up 1 base and J gave up 6 bases; unmatched junction bases: 12. This receptor was taken from an adult in good health. This material consisted of peripheral blood, taken on day 0 of AZD1222 vaccination. The V gene is TRBV4-1, the J gene TRBJ2-1, with 10 bases aligning to TRBD2. CDR3 coding DNA: TGCGCCAGCAGCCAAGGGGAAGCCCTAGCGGGAGTTAGCAATGAGCAGTTCTTC. Translation gives CASSQGEALAGVSNEQFF.